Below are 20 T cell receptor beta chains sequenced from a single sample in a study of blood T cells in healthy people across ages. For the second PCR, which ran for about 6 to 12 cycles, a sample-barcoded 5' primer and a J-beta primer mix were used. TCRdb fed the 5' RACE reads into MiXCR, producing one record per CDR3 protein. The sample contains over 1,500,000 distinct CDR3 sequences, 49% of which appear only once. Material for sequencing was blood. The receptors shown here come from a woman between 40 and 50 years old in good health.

The CDR3: CATSDWGQGGNEQFF. The CDR3 nucleotides are TGTGCCACCAGTGATTGGGGACAGGGGGGCAATGAGCAGTTCTTC. V gene TRBV24-1 combines with J gene TRBJ2-1; 11 nucleotides agree with TRBD1. Per germline, CDR1 KGHDR and CDR2 SFDVKD. CDR3 size: 15 residues. V shed 2 bases, J shed 6 bases, and the junction held 2 bases outside the gene matches.

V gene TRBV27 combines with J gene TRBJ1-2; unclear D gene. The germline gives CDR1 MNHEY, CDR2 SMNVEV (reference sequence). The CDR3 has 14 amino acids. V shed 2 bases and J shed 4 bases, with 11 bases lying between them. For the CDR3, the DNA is TGTGCCAGCAGTTTACGGGCAGGAGTCTATGGCTACACCTTC. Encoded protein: CASSLRAGVYGYTF.

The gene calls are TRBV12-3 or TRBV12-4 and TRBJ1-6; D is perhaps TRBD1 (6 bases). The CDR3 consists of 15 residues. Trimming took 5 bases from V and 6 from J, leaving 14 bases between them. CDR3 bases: TGTGCCAGCAGTACGAACAGGGCGCCTAATTCACCCCTCCACTTT. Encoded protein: CASSTNRAPNSPLHF.

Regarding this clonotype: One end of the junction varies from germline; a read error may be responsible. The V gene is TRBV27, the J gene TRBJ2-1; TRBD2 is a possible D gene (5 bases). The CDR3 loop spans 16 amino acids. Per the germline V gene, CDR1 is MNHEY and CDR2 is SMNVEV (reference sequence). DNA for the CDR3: TGTGCCAACAGTTATAGGACTGCTGCCTCCTACAATGAGCAGTTCTTC. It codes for CANSYRTAASYNEQFF.

The CDR3 here is CASSPTGAAYSNQPQHF. The CDR3 region has the DNA TGTGCCAGCAGCCCGACAGGGGCGGCCTATAGCAATCAGCCCCAGCATTTT. V usage is TRBV7-2 and J usage is TRBJ1-5; TRBD1 matches 8 bases. The V gene end was trimmed by 5 bases and the J gene end by 0 bases; junction bases not matched to a gene: 9. This CDR3 has 17 amino acids. The germline CDR1 and CDR2 sequences are SGHTA and FQGNSA.

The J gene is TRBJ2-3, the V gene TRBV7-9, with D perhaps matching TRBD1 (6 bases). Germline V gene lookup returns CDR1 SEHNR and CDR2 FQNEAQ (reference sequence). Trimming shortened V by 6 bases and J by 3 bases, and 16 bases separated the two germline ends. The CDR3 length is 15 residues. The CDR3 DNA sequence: TGTGCCAGCAGTCTACGGGCCAGGGGAACAGATACGCAGTATTTT. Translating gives CASSLRARGTDTQYF.

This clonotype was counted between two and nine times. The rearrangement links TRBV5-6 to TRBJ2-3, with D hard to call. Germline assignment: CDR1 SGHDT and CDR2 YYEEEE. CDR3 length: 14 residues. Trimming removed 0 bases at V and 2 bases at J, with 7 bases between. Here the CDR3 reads CASSLGVHTDTQYF. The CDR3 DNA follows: TGTGCCAGCAGCTTGGGTGTTCACACAGATACGCAGTATTTT.

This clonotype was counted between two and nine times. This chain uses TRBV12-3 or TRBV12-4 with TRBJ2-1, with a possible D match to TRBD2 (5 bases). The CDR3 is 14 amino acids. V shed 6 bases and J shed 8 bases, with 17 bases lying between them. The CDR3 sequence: CASSLDLPGYEQFF. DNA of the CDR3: TGTGCCAGCAGCTTGGACTTACCTGGGTATGAGCAGTTCTTC.

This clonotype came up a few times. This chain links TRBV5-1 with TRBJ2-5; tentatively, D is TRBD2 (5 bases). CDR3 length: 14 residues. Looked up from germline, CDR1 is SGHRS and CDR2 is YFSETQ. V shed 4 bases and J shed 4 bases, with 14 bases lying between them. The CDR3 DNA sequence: TGCGCCAGCAGCCGTGGACTGCCCCCAGAGACCCAGTACTTC. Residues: CASSRGLPPETQYF.

The CDR3 bases are TGTGCCAGCAGCGGTAGCGGCGACGAAATACAAGAGACCCAGTACTTC. As protein: CASSGSGDEIQETQYF. This chain connects TRBV9 to TRBJ2-5; D may be TRBD2 (6 bases). This CDR3 has 16 residues. Trimming shortened V by 3 bases and J by 2 bases, and 17 bases separated the two germline ends. Germline V gene sequence: CDR1 SGDLS, CDR2 YYNGEE.

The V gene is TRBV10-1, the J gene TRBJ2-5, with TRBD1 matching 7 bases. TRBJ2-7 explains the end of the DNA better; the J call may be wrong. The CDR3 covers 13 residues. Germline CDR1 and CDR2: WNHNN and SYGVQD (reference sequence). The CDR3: CASSTTGADEQYF. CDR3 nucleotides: TGCGCCAGCAGTACTACAGGGGCGGACGAGCAGTACTTC.

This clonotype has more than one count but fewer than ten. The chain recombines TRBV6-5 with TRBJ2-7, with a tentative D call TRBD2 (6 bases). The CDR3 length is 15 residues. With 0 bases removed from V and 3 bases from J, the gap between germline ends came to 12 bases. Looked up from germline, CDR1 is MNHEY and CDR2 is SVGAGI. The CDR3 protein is CASSYSGTENYEQYF. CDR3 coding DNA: TGTGCCAGCAGTTACTCCGGGACTGAAAACTACGAGCAGTACTTC.

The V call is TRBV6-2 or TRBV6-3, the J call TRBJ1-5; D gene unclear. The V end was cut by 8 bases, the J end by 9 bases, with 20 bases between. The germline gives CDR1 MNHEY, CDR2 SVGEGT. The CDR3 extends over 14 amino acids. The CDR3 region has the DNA TGTGCCAGCGTGAAAAACCACGTTCTTGGGCCCCAGCATTTT. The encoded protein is CASVKNHVLGPQHF.

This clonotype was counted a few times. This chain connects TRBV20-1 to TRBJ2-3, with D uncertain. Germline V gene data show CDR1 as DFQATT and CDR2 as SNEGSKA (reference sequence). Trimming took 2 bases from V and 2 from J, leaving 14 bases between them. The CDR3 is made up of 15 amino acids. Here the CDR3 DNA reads TGCAGTGCTAGAAAGGTGTTGAGTTTCACAGATACGCAGTATTTT. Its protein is CSARKVLSFTDTQYF.

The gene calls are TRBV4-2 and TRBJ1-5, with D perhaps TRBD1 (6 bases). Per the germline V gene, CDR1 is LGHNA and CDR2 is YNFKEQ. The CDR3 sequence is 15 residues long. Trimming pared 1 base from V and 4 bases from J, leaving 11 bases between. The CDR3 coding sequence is TGTGCCAGCAGCCAAGTTGAAGACAGGAATCAGCCCCAGCATTTT. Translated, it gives CASSQVEDRNQPQHF.

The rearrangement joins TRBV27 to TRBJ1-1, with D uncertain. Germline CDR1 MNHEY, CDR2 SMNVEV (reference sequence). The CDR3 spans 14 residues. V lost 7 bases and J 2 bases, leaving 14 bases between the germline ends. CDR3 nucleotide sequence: TGTGCCAGCACCCGAGGAGCCTCTAACACTGAAGCTTTCTTT. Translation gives CASTRGASNTEAFF.

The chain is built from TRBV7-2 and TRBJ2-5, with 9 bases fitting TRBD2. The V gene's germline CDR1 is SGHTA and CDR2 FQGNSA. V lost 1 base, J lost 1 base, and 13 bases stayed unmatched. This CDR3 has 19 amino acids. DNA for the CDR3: TGTGCCAGCAGCTTAGTCGATTATGGCGGGGGGGCCCCCCAAGAGACCCAGTACTTC. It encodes CASSLVDYGGGAPQETQYF.

This chain's CDR3 is CSVRARDSSYEQYF. As DNA, the CDR3 is TGCAGTGTGAGGGCTAGGGACAGCTCCTACGAGCAGTACTTC. The chain uses TRBV20-1 and TRBJ2-7; 7 nucleotides match TRBD1. This CDR3 comprises 14 residues. CDR1 and CDR2 from the germline V gene are DFQATT and SNEGSKA (reference sequence). The trim removed 7 bases at V and 0 bases at J, leaving 9 bases unmatched.

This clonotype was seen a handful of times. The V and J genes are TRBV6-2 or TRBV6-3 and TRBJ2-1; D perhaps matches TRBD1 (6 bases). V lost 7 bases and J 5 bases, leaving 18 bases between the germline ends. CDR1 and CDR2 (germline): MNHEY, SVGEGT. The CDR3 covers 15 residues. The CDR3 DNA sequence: TGTGCCAGCACCTCTACAACAGGGCTTGACAATGAGCAGTTCTTC. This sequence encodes CASTSTTGLDNEQFF.

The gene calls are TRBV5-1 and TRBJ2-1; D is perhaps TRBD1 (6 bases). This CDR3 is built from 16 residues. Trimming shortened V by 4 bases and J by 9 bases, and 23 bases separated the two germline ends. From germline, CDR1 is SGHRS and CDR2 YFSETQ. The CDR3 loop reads CASSAGRTRGSVEQFF. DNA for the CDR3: TGCGCCAGCAGCGCCGGCAGGACAAGGGGGTCGGTTGAGCAGTTCTTC.